These T cell receptor beta chains were read from a single sample in a study of T cell changes during pregnancy in multiple sclerosis. The data were produced by immunoSEQ multiplex PCR, yet TCRdb's version contains in-frame clones alone and is incomplete. The data hold some 62,000 clones, with over 80% observed a single time. The input for sequencing was peripheral blood, taken in the second trimester of pregnancy. Receptor source: a female donor in good health, enrolled as a control in a pregnancy study. The CDR3 runs from the conserved cysteine through the conserved F or W. D genes are given only for firm matches. Size tells how often a clone was seen (once, few, many) or the class of an expanded clone, and some rows leave it out.

clone size: .
V gene: TRBV27
D gene: TRBD2
J gene: TRBJ2-5
CDR3 protein: CASSLASGGGIQTQYF
CDR3 DNA: TGTGCCAGCAGTTTGGCCTCCGGGGGGGGAATCCAGACCCAGTACTTC

clone size: .
V gene: TRBV18
D gene: TRBD2
J gene: TRBJ2-3
CDR3 protein: CASSPPALAGGSDTQYF
CDR3 DNA: TGTGCCAGCTCACCACCGGCCCTAGCGGGAGGTTCAGATACGCAGTATTTT

clone size: .
V gene: TRBV7-9
D gene: TRBD1
J gene: TRBJ2-5
CDR3 protein: CATPRQGHSNF
CDR3 DNA: TGTGCCACCCCAAGACAGGGACACTCCAACTTC

clone size: .
V gene: TRBV28
D gene: TRBD1
J gene: TRBJ1-5
CDR3 protein: CASSQDTGGSNQPQHF
CDR3 DNA: TGTGCCAGCAGTCAGGATACAGGGGGTAGCAATCAGCCCCAGCATTTT

clone size: .
V gene: TRBV19
D gene: TRBD2
J gene: TRBJ2-7
CDR3 protein: CASSTGLAGYYEQYF
CDR3 DNA: TGTGCCAGTAGTACGGGACTAGCGGGATACTACGAGCAGTACTTC

clone size: .
V gene: TRBV7-9
D gene: .
J gene: TRBJ2-3
CDR3 protein: CASSLRQGVTDTQYF
CDR3 DNA: TGTGCCAGCAGCTTAAGGCAGGGCGTCACAGATACGCAGTATTTT

clone size: .
V gene: TRBV28
D gene: TRBD2
J gene: TRBJ2-3
CDR3 protein: CASRRGGRAVADTQYF
CDR3 DNA: TGTGCCAGCCGCCGTGGCGGGAGGGCCGTAGCAGATACGCAGTATTTT

clone size: .
V gene: TRBV6-5
D gene: TRBD1
J gene: TRBJ2-5
CDR3 protein: CASSYWGQGETQYF
CDR3 DNA: TGTGCCAGCAGTTACTGGGGACAGGGAGAGACCCAGTACTTC

clone size: .
V gene: TRBV28
D gene: TRBD1
J gene: TRBJ1-3
CDR3 protein: CASRLDRGVDTIYF
CDR3 DNA: TGTGCCAGCAGGCTCGACAGGGGAGTGGACACCATATATTTT

clone size: .
V gene: TRBV30
D gene: .
J gene: TRBJ1-4
CDR3 protein: CAWNRGWANEKLFF
CDR3 DNA: TGTGCCTGGAACCGGGGATGGGCTAATGAAAAACTGTTTTTT

clone size: .
V gene: TRBV5-1
D gene: TRBD2
J gene: TRBJ2-3
CDR3 protein: CASSLAGLAGGVDTQYF
CDR3 DNA: TGCGCCAGCAGCTTGGCCGGACTAGCGGGGGGAGTAGATACGCAGTATTTT

clone size: .
V gene: TRBV5-1
D gene: TRBD1
J gene: TRBJ2-2
CDR3 protein: CASSDQGATTGELFF
CDR3 DNA: TGCGCCAGCAGCGATCAGGGGGCGACGACCGGGGAGCTGTTTTTT

clone size: .
V gene: TRBV18
D gene: .
J gene: TRBJ2-7
CDR3 protein: CASASGIQYEQYF
CDR3 DNA: TGTGCCAGCGCATCCGGGATCCAGTACGAGCAGTACTTC

clone size: .
V gene: TRBV27
D gene: TRBD1
J gene: TRBJ2-7
CDR3 protein: CASRRTGGAGEQYF
CDR3 DNA: TGTGCCAGCAGGAGGACAGGGGGCGCGGGGGAGCAGTACTTC

clone size: .
V gene: TRBV7-9
D gene: TRBD2
J gene: TRBJ2-3
CDR3 protein: CASSPREGRDTQYF
CDR3 DNA: TGTGCCAGCAGCCCGCGGGAGGGCCGCGATACGCAGTATTTT

clone size: .
V gene: TRBV2
D gene: TRBD1
J gene: TRBJ1-1
CDR3 protein: CASRLTGGLGTEAFF
CDR3 DNA: TGTGCCAGCAGGCTGACAGGGGGTCTTGGCACTGAAGCTTTCTTT

clone size: .
V gene: TRBV28
D gene: TRBD1
J gene: TRBJ2-5
CDR3 protein: CASSPTGTANQETQYF
CDR3 DNA: TGTGCCAGCAGTCCCACCGGGACAGCGAACCAAGAGACCCAGTACTTC

clone size: .
V gene: TRBV5-1
D gene: TRBD2
J gene: TRBJ2-1
CDR3 protein: CASTPGTSGIQQFF
CDR3 DNA: TGCGCCAGCACCCCAGGGACTAGCGGGATACAACAGTTCTTC

clone size: .
V gene: TRBV27
D gene: TRBD2
J gene: TRBJ2-1
CDR3 protein: CASSPGLAGTGQFF
CDR3 DNA: TGTGCCAGCAGCCCCGGACTAGCGGGGACAGGGCAGTTCTTC

clone size: .
V gene: TRBV30
D gene: TRBD2
J gene: TRBJ2-7
CDR3 protein: CAWSRETSGSYEQYF
CDR3 DNA: TGTGCCTGGAGCCGAGAGACTAGCGGATCCTACGAGCAGTACTTC

clone size: .
V gene: TRBV11-3
D gene: .
J gene: TRBJ2-6
CDR3 protein: CASGPPGANVLTF
CDR3 DNA: TGTGCCAGCGGGCCTCCTGGGGCCAACGTCCTGACTTTC

clone size: .
V gene: TRBV11-1
D gene: TRBD1
J gene: TRBJ2-7
CDR3 protein: CASSPHRDRPFYEQYF
CDR3 DNA: TGTGCCAGCAGCCCTCACCGGGACAGGCCCTTCTACGAGCAGTACTTC

clone size: .
V gene: TRBV6-4
D gene: .
J gene: TRBJ2-2
CDR3 protein: CASSSEALDTGELFF
CDR3 DNA: TGTGCCAGCTCCTCCGAGGCGCTGGACACCGGGGAGCTGTTTTTT

clone size: .
V gene: TRBV7-2
D gene: .
J gene: TRBJ2-1
CDR3 protein: CASSLSYNSYNEQFF
CDR3 DNA: TGTGCCAGCAGCCTGAGTTATAACTCCTACAATGAGCAGTTCTTC

clone size: .
V gene: TRBV29-1
D gene: .
J gene: TRBJ1-2
CDR3 protein: CSAGSRGGGYTF
CDR3 DNA: TGCAGCGCCGGTTCCAGGGGCGGGGGCTACACCTTC

clone size: .
V gene: TRBV4-1
D gene: TRBD1
J gene: TRBJ1-4
CDR3 protein: CASSQLDRRNEKLFF
CDR3 DNA: TGCGCCAGCAGCCAACTGGACAGGAGAAATGAAAAACTGTTTTTT

clone size: .
V gene: TRBV5-1
D gene: .
J gene: TRBJ2-1
CDR3 protein: CASSMQVNNEQFF
CDR3 DNA: TGCGCCAGCAGCATGCAGGTGAACAATGAGCAGTTCTTC

clone size: .
V gene: TRBV9
D gene: TRBD2
J gene: TRBJ2-5
CDR3 protein: CASSVTGGPRETQYF
CDR3 DNA: TGTGCCAGCAGCGTAACGGGGGGGCCTCGGGAGACCCAGTACTTC

clone size: once
V gene: TRBV5-4
D gene: .
J gene: TRBJ2-7
CDR3 protein: CASSLDGVGAYEQYF
CDR3 DNA: TGTGCCAGCAGCTTGGACGGGGTCGGGGCCTACGAGCAGTACTTC

clone size: .
V gene: TRBV4-1
D gene: .
J gene: TRBJ2-7
CDR3 protein: CASSVGGSYEQYF
CDR3 DNA: TGCGCCAGCAGCGTCGGGGGTTCCTACGAGCAGTACTTC

clone size: .
V gene: TRBV14
D gene: .
J gene: TRBJ2-7
CDR3 protein: CASSRGFGQTLSYEQYF
CDR3 DNA: TGTGCCAGCAGTCGAGGATTTGGACAGACCCTCTCCTACGAGCAGTACTTC

clone size: .
V gene: TRBV30
D gene: .
J gene: TRBJ2-7
CDR3 protein: CAWSNSFYEQYF
CDR3 DNA: TGTGCCTGGAGTAACAGTTTTTACGAGCAGTACTTC

clone size: .
V gene: TRBV28
D gene: TRBD2
J gene: TRBJ2-1
CDR3 protein: CASSLSGIVSNEQFF
CDR3 DNA: TGTGCCAGCAGTTTAAGCGGGATAGTTTCTAATGAGCAGTTCTTC

clone size: .
V gene: TRBV14
D gene: .
J gene: TRBJ2-2
CDR3 protein: CASSERYTGELFF
CDR3 DNA: TGTGCCAGCAGCGAGCGGTACACCGGGGAGCTGTTTTTT

clone size: .
V gene: TRBV9
D gene: TRBD1
J gene: TRBJ1-2
CDR3 protein: CASSIGTGGGGGYTF
CDR3 DNA: TGTGCCAGCAGCATCGGGACAGGGGGGGGAGGTGGCTACACCTTC

clone size: .
V gene: TRBV7-2
D gene: .
J gene: TRBJ1-2
CDR3 protein: CASSLWFRRTGSGYTF
CDR3 DNA: TGTGCCAGCAGCTTGTGGTTTCGGCGCACAGGGTCTGGCTACACCTTC

clone size: .
V gene: TRBV15
D gene: TRBD2
J gene: TRBJ2-1
CDR3 protein: CATSSRGGIDEQFF
CDR3 DNA: TGTGCCACCAGCAGCCGGGGGGGGATCGATGAGCAGTTCTTC

clone size: .
V gene: TRBV29-1
D gene: .
J gene: TRBJ1-2
CDR3 protein: CSVTRVGYGYTF
CDR3 DNA: TGCAGCGTGACCAGGGTTGGCTATGGCTACACCTTC

clone size: .
V gene: TRBV29-1
D gene: .
J gene: TRBJ1-3
CDR3 protein: CSAAGAADTIYF
CDR3 DNA: TGCAGCGCGGCAGGGGCTGCGGACACCATATATTTT

clone size: .
V gene: TRBV7-2
D gene: TRBD2
J gene: TRBJ2-3
CDR3 protein: CASSSLAGVADTQYF
CDR3 DNA: TGTGCCAGCAGCTCCCTAGCGGGAGTGGCAGATACGCAGTATTTT

clone size: .
V gene: TRBV5-1
D gene: .
J gene: TRBJ2-3
CDR3 protein: CASSLAGTDTQYF
CDR3 DNA: TGCGCCAGCAGCTTGGCCGGCACAGATACGCAGTATTTT

clone size: .
V gene: TRBV4-1
D gene: .
J gene: TRBJ2-6
CDR3 protein: CASSPGGGAWANVLTF
CDR3 DNA: TGCGCCAGCAGCCCGGGCGGGGGCGCTTGGGCCAACGTCCTGACTTTC

clone size: .
V gene: TRBV28
D gene: .
J gene: TRBJ2-4
CDR3 protein: CASSSPSLRDIQYF
CDR3 DNA: TGTGCCAGCAGTTCCCCGTCCCTGAGGGACATTCAGTACTTC

clone size: .
V gene: TRBV9
D gene: .
J gene: TRBJ2-1
CDR3 protein: CASSEGGATRGNEQFF
CDR3 DNA: TGTGCCAGCAGCGAGGGGGGGGCTACCCGTGGCAATGAGCAGTTCTTC

clone size: .
V gene: TRBV10-2
D gene: TRBD1
J gene: TRBJ2-5
CDR3 protein: CASSETGTGQETQYF
CDR3 DNA: TGCGCCAGCAGTGAAACCGGGACAGGCCAAGAGACCCAGTACTTC

clone size: .
V gene: TRBV5-1
D gene: TRBD2
J gene: TRBJ2-5
CDR3 protein: CASSLFGGVKETQYF
CDR3 DNA: TGCGCCAGCAGCTTGTTTGGGGGGGTCAAAGAGACCCAGTACTTC

clone size: once
V gene: TRBV27
D gene: TRBD1
J gene: TRBJ1-2
CDR3 protein: CATGTGTVRGYTF
CDR3 DNA: TGTGCCACCGGGACAGGGACGGTACGCGGCTACACCTTC

clone size: .
V gene: TRBV5-4
D gene: .
J gene: TRBJ2-2
CDR3 protein: CASSPESAGELFF
CDR3 DNA: TGTGCCAGCAGCCCAGAGAGCGCCGGGGAGCTGTTTTTT

clone size: .
V gene: TRBV7-2
D gene: .
J gene: TRBJ1-5
CDR3 protein: CASSRGPNQPQHF
CDR3 DNA: TGTGCCAGCAGCCGAGGGCCCAATCAGCCCCAGCATTTT

clone size: .
V gene: TRBV5-5
D gene: TRBD2
J gene: TRBJ2-1
CDR3 protein: CASSLEASGGLEQFF
CDR3 DNA: TGTGCCAGCAGCTTGGAGGCTAGCGGCGGTCTTGAGCAGTTCTTC

clone size: .
V gene: TRBV9
D gene: .
J gene: TRBJ2-1
CDR3 protein: CASSGSVAREQFF
CDR3 DNA: TGTGCCAGCAGCGGAAGTGTTGCCAGGGAGCAGTTCTTC

clone size: .
V gene: TRBV27
D gene: .
J gene: TRBJ1-6
CDR3 protein: CASSLSLSSYNSPLHF
CDR3 DNA: TGTGCCAGCAGTTTATCCCTGAGCTCCTATAATTCACCCCTCCACTTT

clone size: .
V gene: TRBV30
D gene: .
J gene: TRBJ1-5
CDR3 protein: CAWSDGPEPQHF
CDR3 DNA: TGTGCCTGGAGTGACGGTCCCGAGCCCCAGCATTTT

clone size: .
V gene: TRBV9
D gene: TRBD2
J gene: TRBJ2-5
CDR3 protein: CASSVEGTSGGASETQYF
CDR3 DNA: TGTGCCAGCAGCGTAGAGGGGACTAGCGGGGGGGCCAGTGAGACCCAGTACTTC

clone size: .
V gene: TRBV6-6
D gene: TRBD1
J gene: TRBJ1-2
CDR3 protein: CASSYVGQGAGYTF
CDR3 DNA: TGTGCCAGCAGTTATGTGGGACAGGGTGCTGGCTACACCTTC

clone size: .
V gene: TRBV28
D gene: TRBD2
J gene: TRBJ2-3
CDR3 protein: CASSSRGEREPNTQYF
CDR3 DNA: TGTGCCAGCAGTTCACGAGGCGAGCGGGAACCGAATACGCAGTATTTT

clone size: .
V gene: TRBV6-5
D gene: TRBD2
J gene: TRBJ2-7
CDR3 protein: CASSSFSGSSYEQYF
CDR3 DNA: TGTGCCAGCAGTTCCTTTAGCGGGAGCTCCTACGAGCAGTACTTC

clone size: .
V gene: TRBV11-2
D gene: .
J gene: TRBJ1-3
CDR3 protein: CASSLRRQGDAGNTIYF
CDR3 DNA: TGTGCCAGCAGCTTACGACGGCAGGGTGACGCAGGAAACACCATATATTTT

clone size: .
V gene: TRBV30
D gene: .
J gene: TRBJ1-4
CDR3 protein: CAWSRGGEKLFF
CDR3 DNA: TGTGCCTGGAGCAGGGGTGGTGAAAAACTGTTTTTT

clone size: .
V gene: TRBV21-1
D gene: .
J gene: TRBJ2-7
CDR3 protein: CASSNPGHAGGSYEQYF
CDR3 DNA: TGTGCCAGCAGCAATCCTGGTCATGCGGGAGGGTCCTACGAGCAGTACTTC